This record looks at one TCR beta chain sequence and its context. Its antigen remains unknown. These data belong to a study of shared clonotypes between healthy human individuals. Study-level findings and limits: Naive subsets generally exceeded memory subsets in estimated richness.

The table came from immunoSEQ multiplex PCR; TCRdb's copy has only in-frame clones and leaves some out. In the table there are some 2,000,000 clones, about 95% of which are singletons. Between the trimmed V and J ends, which lost 7 bases and 7 bases, there was a span of 17 bases. Germline CDR1 MNHNY, CDR2 SVGAGI (reference sequence). This CDR3 contains 13 residues. The V gene is TRBV6-6, the J gene TRBJ2-7; D is perhaps TRBD1 or TRBD2 (5 bases each). The sample comprised naive CD4+ T cells sorted from blood. Specified subset: CD45RA+ positively selected. The sequence was collected from a young man in good health. Here the CDR3 reads CASTDPGTGEQYF. CDR3 DNA sequence: TGTGCCAGCACCGACCCGGGGACGGGGGAGCAGTACTTC.